This entry is about one T cell receptor beta chain. Its cognate antigen is unknown. MiXCR, applied by TCRdb to the RT-PCR reads, yields one record per CDR3 protein. The sample contains fewer than 600,000 distinct CDR3 sequences, roughly 7.6% of which appear only once. This record comes from a study of response to subunit inactivated influenza vaccine. Study-wide results and limits: The authors proposed limited new T cell recruitment per seasonal influenza vaccination.

The CDR3 totals 15 residues. The germline V gene encodes CDR1 KGHSH and CDR2 LQKENI. V gave up 3 bases and J gave up 1 base, with 12 bases separating them. The sequence derives from a man aged 50-75 years who received an inactivated influenza vaccine. V usage is TRBV18 and J usage is TRBJ1-1; maybe TRBD1 (5 bases). The sequenced sample was PBMCs from blood, obtained roughly 24 months after vaccination. The CDR3 sequence: CASSPERGRNTEAFF. Here the CDR3 DNA reads TGTGCCAGCTCACCGGAAAGGGGAAGGAACACTGAAGCTTTCTTT.